A single sample gave rise to the 15 T cell receptor beta chains below, sequenced in a study of cytomegalovirus exposure and HLA in healthy donors. The PCR used 60 Vbeta and 13 Jbeta primers. Profiling relied on immunoSEQ multiplex PCR, and the TCRdb table lists in-frame clones only, not all of them. The sample has approximately 140,000 clones; about four fifths are singletons. The sample was PBMCs. The origin of the receptors is a man between 25 and 39 years old in good health and CMV-seronegative.

The V gene is TRBV5-8, the J gene TRBJ1-2; 7 bases line up with TRBD1. This CDR3 has 17 amino acids. CDR1 is SGHTS, CDR2 YDEGEE, per germline. V lost 4 bases and J lost 4; bases outside the gene matches: 16. In DNA form, the CDR3 reads TGTGCCAGCAGCCCGCGTGTACAGGGGACCTCGCCCTATGGCTACACCTTC. Translating gives CASSPRVQGTSPYGYTF.

The chain has TRBV6-5 and TRBJ1-2; 8 bases are shared with TRBD1. The V gene end was trimmed by 4 bases and the J gene end by 4 bases; junction bases not matched to a gene: 5. The CDR3 is made up of 14 amino acids. Germline V lookup: CDR1 MNHEY, CDR2 SVGAGI. The CDR3 protein is CASSSAGGAYGYTF. The CDR3 DNA reads as TGTGCCAGCAGTTCTGCAGGGGGCGCCTATGGCTACACCTTC.

The chain couples TRBV5-4 to TRBJ1-1; D not certain. This CDR3 has 12 amino acids. Trimming stripped 5 bases from V and 2 bases from J, with 7 bases between. The germline CDR1 and CDR2 sequences are SGHNT and YYREEE (reference sequence). The CDR3 DNA is TGTGCCAGCAGTTCTACTAACACTGAAGCTTTCTTT. The encoded protein is CASSSTNTEAFF.

This chain links TRBV28 with TRBJ1-2, with a tentative D call TRBD1 (5 bases). The CDR3 is made up of 12 amino acids. Germline V gene sequence: CDR1 MDHEN, CDR2 SYDVKM. V lost 2 bases and J lost 6, with 7 bases in between. The CDR3 DNA follows: TGTGCCAGCAGTTTAGGGGCGGATGGCTACACCTTC. It encodes CASSLGADGYTF.

The chain uses TRBV5-1 and TRBJ2-1, with 7 bases identical to TRBD2. This CDR3 spans 13 amino acids. From germline, CDR1 is SGHRS and CDR2 YFSETQ. J was trimmed by 14 bases and V by 0 bases; bases with no gene match: 8. The CDR3 sequence is CASSLGDYRVEFF. The CDR3 bases are TGCGCCAGCAGCTTGGGGGACTACCGCGTGGAGTTCTTC.

V gene TRBV28 combines with J gene TRBJ2-7, with a tentative D call TRBD2 (5 bases). This CDR3 region has 14 residues. Germline lookup yields CDR1 MDHEN and CDR2 SYDVKM. V dropped 3 bases and J dropped 2 bases, with 11 bases sitting between them. CDR3 sequence reads: CASSFSGNTYEQYF. CDR3 sequence (DNA): TGTGCCAGCAGTTTCTCGGGGAATACCTACGAGCAGTACTTC.

This clone was observed a handful of times. This chain links TRBV4-1 with TRBJ2-7; 10 bases align to TRBD2. V dropped 3 bases and J dropped 4; count of bases not matched to a gene: 3. The germline CDR1 and CDR2 sequences are MGHRA and YSYEKL. The CDR3 totals 14 residues. In DNA form, the CDR3 reads TGCGCCAGCAGCCAGCCGACTAGCGGGTACGAGCAGTACTTC. Translating it yields CASSQPTSGYEQYF.

This clone came up once. The J gene is TRBJ2-5, the V gene TRBV27, with a weak D call TRBD2 (6 bases). Germline V gene data show CDR1 as MNHEY and CDR2 as SMNVEV (reference sequence). The CDR3 sequence is 14 residues long. V lost 6 bases and J lost 5, with 16 bases in between. The CDR3 here is CASRNVVGRETQYF. CDR3 nucleotides: TGTGCCAGCAGGAACGTGGTGGGGAGGGAGACCCAGTACTTC.

The chain links TRBV2 to TRBJ1-5; D is uncertain. V lost 6 bases, J lost 5 bases, and 8 bases lay in between. There are 12 residues in the CDR3. Per germline, CDR1 SNHLY and CDR2 FYNNEI. The CDR3 loop reads CASSLSHQPQHF. For the CDR3, the DNA is TGTGCCAGCAGCCTGAGCCATCAGCCCCAGCATTTT.

The chain links TRBV7-6 to TRBJ2-7; 9 positions agree with TRBD1. V trimming: 5 bases; J trimming: 2 bases; junction bases outside the gene matches: 7. The CDR3 has 15 residues. From germline, CDR1 is SGHVS and CDR2 FNYEAQ. The CDR3 DNA sequence: TGTGCCAGCAGCCCCACAGGGGGCTTTGCCTACGAGCAGTACTTC. Translation gives CASSPTGGFAYEQYF. The complete variable domain, with remaining parts taken from reference TRBV7-6 and TRBJ2-7, reads GAGVSQSPRYKVTKRGQDVALRCDPISGHVSLYWYRQALGQGPEFLTYFNYEAQQDKSGLPNDRFSAERPEGSISTLTIQRTEQRDSAMYRCASSPTGGFAYEQYFGPGTRLTVT.

The V and J genes are TRBV5-6 and TRBJ2-3; D may be TRBD1 (5 bases). Trimming shortened V by 0 bases and J by 5 bases, and 13 bases separated the two germline ends. The CDR3 is made up of 15 amino acids. The V gene's germline CDR1 is SGHDT and CDR2 YYEEEE. The DNA for the CDR3 is TGTGCCAGCAGCTTGGATGGCAGGGAAAAAGATACGCAGTATTTT. Its protein product is CASSLDGREKDTQYF.

V and J are TRBV7-9 and TRBJ1-2; 12 bases map to TRBD1. V shed 1 base, J shed 8 bases, and the junction held 11 bases outside the gene matches. Germline values: CDR1 SEHNR, CDR2 FQNEAQ (reference sequence). The CDR3 spans 17 residues. CDR3 DNA sequence: TGTGCCAGCAGCTTAGGGTTCGGGACAGGGGGCGCGAAGGGCTACACCTTC. Translating it yields CASSLGFGTGGAKGYTF. The whole variable domain, filled in from reference TRBV7-9 and TRBJ1-2, reads DTGVSQNPRHKITKRGQNVTFRCDPISEHNRLYWYRQTLGQGPEFLTYFQNEAQLEKSRLLSDRFSAERPKGSFSTLEIQRTEQGDSAMYLCASSLGFGTGGAKGYTFGSGTRLTVV.

The CDR3 region is CASSWRGRNTEAFF. The CDR3 nucleotides are TGTGCCAGCAGCTGGCGGGGCCGAAACACTGAAGCTTTCTTT. This rearrangement joins TRBV13 to TRBJ1-1; D might be TRBD1 (5 bases). The CDR3 is made up of 14 amino acids. V was shortened by 4 bases and J by 2 bases, with 11 bases between the two germline ends. The germline V gene has CDR1 PRHDT and CDR2 FYEKMQ (reference sequence). The full variable domain, with the rest looked up from reference TRBV13 and TRBJ1-1, is AAGVIQSPRHLIKEKRETATLKCYPIPRHDTVYWYQQGPGQDPQFLISFYEKMQSDKGSIPDRFSAQQFSDYHSELNMSSLELGDSALYFCASSWRGRNTEAFFGQGTRLTVV.

The rearrangement joins TRBV4-2 to TRBJ2-3; D perhaps matches TRBD1 (6 bases). The CDR3 contains 16 residues. V was trimmed by 3 bases and J by 2 bases, leaving 15 bases between them. Germline values: CDR1 LGHNA, CDR2 YNFKEQ. Written as DNA, the CDR3 is TGTGCCAGCAGCCAGCAGACGAGGGGGTACACAGATACGCAGTATTTT. Translated, it gives CASSQQTRGYTDTQYF.

V gene TRBV7-6 combines with J gene TRBJ2-3, with 13 bases identical to TRBD2. CDR3 size: 17 residues. The V and J ends lost 5 bases and 3 bases, in that order; junction bases with no gene match: 8. Germline CDR1 and CDR2: SGHVS and FNYEAQ. The CDR3 protein is CASSPGLTSGRTDTQYF. As DNA, the CDR3 is TGTGCCAGCAGCCCGGGACTGACTAGCGGGAGGACAGATACGCAGTATTTT.